Shown below are 28 T cell receptor beta chains from a single sample sequenced in a study of T cells in tumors after PD-1 blockade. Some clones are missing from TCRdb's copy, which holds only in-frame ones; the method was immunoSEQ multiplex PCR. The table has under 9,000 clones, less than 80% seen once. This material consisted of tumor tissue, taken after anti-PD-1 treatment. Receptors originate from a human donor with basal cell carcinoma.

This chain uses TRBV3-1 (or the pseudogene TRBV3-2) with TRBJ2-3, with 7 bases fitting TRBD2. V was pared by 2 bases and J by 3 bases, with 5 bases of the junction left unmatched. Germline CDR1 is LGHDT and CDR2 is YNNKEL (reference sequence). This CDR3 has 15 residues. The CDR3 here is CASSQTGGRTDTQYF. The CDR3 DNA sequence: TGTGCCAGCAGCCAAACGGGGGGTCGAACAGATACGCAGTATTTT.

This rearrangement joins TRBV19 to TRBJ1-2, with TRBD1 matching over 10 bases. Germline values: CDR1 LNHDA, CDR2 SQIVND (reference sequence). The CDR3 is 13 amino acids. The V segment lost 6 bases and the J segment 7 bases; nucleotides outside the gene matches: 5. The CDR3 nucleotides are TGTGCCAGTAGGAAGACAGGGGGCGGTGGCTACACCTTC. It yields the protein CASRKTGGGGYTF.

This clone has just one count. This chain links TRBV11-2 with TRBJ2-1, with 13 nucleotides matching TRBD2. J gave up 2 bases and V 1 base, and 8 bases lay outside the gene matches. Germline V gene lookup returns CDR1 SGHAT and CDR2 FQNNGV. There are 19 residues in the CDR3. CDR3 sequence: CASSLGRKLAGGTYNEQFF. CDR3 in DNA: TGTGCCAGCAGCTTAGGCCGGAAACTAGCGGGGGGGACCTACAATGAGCAGTTCTTC.

The V gene is TRBV6-4, the J gene TRBJ2-6; D gene uncertain. This CDR3 is built from 13 residues. V lost 3 bases and J lost 2, with 2 bases in between. Germline V gives CDR1 MRHNA, CDR2 SNTAGT. DNA for the CDR3: TGTGCCAGCAGTGATGCTGGGGCCAACGTCCTGACTTTC. Protein: CASSDAGANVLTF.

In this sample, this clone turned up a few times. The chain links TRBV5-1 to TRBJ1-1, with D maybe TRBD1 (6 bases). Trimming shortened V by 4 bases and J by 0 bases, and 16 bases separated the two germline ends. This CDR3 comprises 16 residues. Per the germline V gene, CDR1 is SGHRS and CDR2 is YFSETQ. The DNA of the CDR3 is TGCGCCAGCAGCCTCGGCAAGGGGGGACTGAACACTGAAGCTTTCTTT. Translating it yields CASSLGKGGLNTEAFF.

The chain is built from TRBV7-8 and TRBJ1-6; tentative D call: TRBD1 (5 bases). This CDR3 is built from 16 residues. Germline CDR1 and CDR2: SGHVS and FQNEAQ. V gave up 6 bases and J gave up 3 bases, with 15 bases separating them. Written as DNA, the CDR3 is TGTGCCAGCAGGACCCAGGGCAGTGGCTATAATTCACCCCTCCACTTT. This translates into CASRTQGSGYNSPLHF. The entire variable domain, with the rest obtained from reference TRBV7-8 and TRBJ1-6, is as follows: GAGVSQSPRYKVAKRGQDVALRCDPISGHVSLFWYQQALGQGPEFLTYFQNEAQLDKSGLPSDRFFAERPEGSVSTLKIQRTQQEDSAVYLCASRTQGSGYNSPLHFGNGTRLTVT.

Written as DNA, the CDR3 is TGCGCCAGCAGCAATAGCGGGGGGACGTCAGATACGCAGTATTTT. As protein: CASSNSGGTSDTQYF. The rearrangement joins TRBV5-1 to TRBJ2-3, with 10 bases lining up with TRBD2. Germline assignment: CDR1 SGHRS and CDR2 YFSETQ. After removal of 4 bases from V and 4 bases from J, the junction contained 6 bases not matched to a gene. This CDR3 has 15 residues.

This chain connects TRBV7-8 to TRBJ2-1; 8 positions agree with TRBD2. Trimming cost V 2 bases and J 10 bases; bases outside gene matches: 16. Germline CDR1 and CDR2: SGHVS and FQNEAQ. The CDR3 length is 17 residues. Here the CDR3 DNA reads TGTGCCAGCAGCTTAACCCCCGGGACTAGGTTCGCGGAGGAGCAGTTCTTC. This gives the protein CASSLTPGTRFAEEQFF.

The J gene is TRBJ2-5, the V gene TRBV9; 8 bases line up with TRBD2. The CDR3 has 18 amino acids. Germline V gene data show CDR1 as SGDLS and CDR2 as YYNGEE. V shed 4 bases and J 0 bases; nucleotides not matched to a gene: 14. The CDR3 DNA reads TGTGCCAGCAGCCCGGGACGTCGGGGGGGCTCCAACCAAGAGACCCAGTACTTC. It yields the protein CASSPGRRGGSNQETQYF.

The rearrangement uses TRBV3-1 (or the pseudogene TRBV3-2) and TRBJ2-5, with D maybe TRBD2 (5 bases). V was shortened by 4 bases and J by 4 bases, with 19 bases between the two germline ends. The CDR3 runs to 16 residues. Germline lookup yields CDR1 LGHDT and CDR2 YNNKEL (reference sequence). CDR3 DNA: TGTGCCAGCAGCCCCAGGATAAGTGTTGAGGGAGAGACCCAGTACTTC. It specifies CASSPRISVEGETQYF.

This sequence joins TRBV29-1 and TRBJ2-3, with TRBD2 identical over 10 bases. The CDR3 is 14 residues long. The V and J ends lost 6 bases and 1 base, in that order; junction bases with no gene match: 4. From germline, CDR1 is SQVTM and CDR2 ANQGSEA. Here the CDR3 DNA reads TGCAGCGTCCGAGGACTAGCGGGCACAGATACGCAGTATTTT. Translation: CSVRGLAGTDTQYF.

This chain uses TRBV5-5 with TRBJ1-6; 11 nucleotides match TRBD1. The CDR3 runs 16 residues. Germline CDR1 and CDR2: SGHKS and YYEKEE (reference sequence). The V segment lost 4 bases and the J segment 7 bases; nucleotides outside the gene matches: 7. The CDR3 bases are TGTGCCAGCAGCACCGGGACAGGGGGTGTGAATTCACCCCTCCACTTT. This gives the protein CASSTGTGGVNSPLHF.

This clone turned up a few times. This chain links TRBV15 with TRBJ2-1; D remains ambiguous. There are 15 residues in the CDR3. V lost 6 bases to trimming and J lost 0 bases, with 12 bases between them. Germline loops: CDR1 LNHNV, CDR2 YYDKDF (reference sequence). The CDR3 here is CATSLKWDSYNEQFF. CDR3 nucleotides: TGTGCCACCAGTCTGAAGTGGGACTCCTACAATGAGCAGTTCTTC.

The gene calls are TRBV9 and TRBJ2-5, with 9 nucleotides matching TRBD2. The V segment lost 2 bases and the J segment 1 base; nucleotides outside the gene matches: 3. This CDR3 is built from 15 residues. Germline CDR1 and CDR2: SGDLS and YYNGEE. The CDR3 DNA reads TGTGCCAGCAGCGTCGGGCGGGGGGGCCAAGAGACCCAGTACTTC. Its translation: CASSVGRGGQETQYF.

The gene calls are TRBV30 and TRBJ1-1; 9 bases fit TRBD1. This CDR3 region has 16 residues. The J segment lost 4 bases and the V segment lost 2 bases, leaving 11 bases of the junction unmatched. Per germline, CDR1 GTSNPN and CDR2 SVGIG (reference sequence). As DNA, the CDR3 is TGTGCCTGGAGTCCGGGAAACAGGGGGCGGGTCACTGAAGCTTTCTTT. Translated, it gives CAWSPGNRGRVTEAFF.

The genes are TRBV20-1 and TRBJ1-1; the D is unclear. Trimming shortened V by 3 bases and J by 3 bases, and 5 bases separated the two germline ends. The germline V gene has CDR1 DFQATT and CDR2 SNEGSKA (reference sequence). The CDR3 covers 11 residues. CDR3 region: CSASRDTEAFF. The CDR3 nucleotides read TGCAGTGCTAGTCGGGACACTGAAGCTTTCTTT.

In DNA, the CDR3 is TGTGCCAGCAGCTTAGTTTTGATGATTGGGTCACCCCTCCACTTT. The encoded protein is CASSLVLMIGSPLHF. This rearrangement joins TRBV7-8 to TRBJ1-6; the D is unclear. Trimming took 1 base from V and 10 from J, leaving 14 bases between them. The CDR3 extends over 15 amino acids. Germline V CDR1 and CDR2: SGHVS, FQNEAQ.

V usage is TRBV12-3 or TRBV12-4 and J usage is TRBJ1-6; D gene unclear. V was cut by 6 bases and J by 10 bases, with 10 bases left in between. The CDR3 is made up of 12 amino acids. CDR3 DNA: TGTGCCAGCAGCCTCGCCGGGTCACCCCTCCACTTT. Residues: CASSLAGSPLHF.

The chain carries TRBV29-1 and TRBJ2-2; a weak D match, TRBD2 (5 bases). The CDR3 sequence is 13 residues long. The V and J ends lost 7 bases and 3 bases respectively, with 12 bases between them. Germline CDR1 reads SQVTM; CDR2 reads ANQGSEA. The CDR3 sequence: CSADRGYTGELFF. In DNA form, the CDR3 reads TGCAGCGCAGATCGGGGATACACCGGGGAGCTGTTTTTT.

The chain uses TRBV10-2 and TRBJ1-2, with TRBD1 matching 11 bases. CDR3 size: 17 residues. Germline CDR1 and CDR2: WSHSY and SAAADI. Trimming removed 3 bases from V and 5 bases from J; junction bases left unmatched: 11. The CDR3, as DNA: TGCGCCAGCAGTGAAGGGGGACCCGGGACAGGGGGATATGGCTACACCTTC. Translation: CASSEGGPGTGGYGYTF.

The genes are TRBV6-5 and TRBJ1-6, with no clear D. V was clipped by 2 bases and J by 7 bases, with 9 bases between them. CDR1 and CDR2 from the germline V gene are MNHEY and SVGAGI. This CDR3 has 14 residues. CDR3 nucleotides: TGTGCCAGCAGTTACGCGACGGTAAATTCACCCCTCCACTTT. Protein product: CASSYATVNSPLHF.

This clone qualifies as medium-sized. The chain couples TRBV6-5 to TRBJ1-2, with D possibly matching TRBD1 (6 bases). The CDR3 is made up of 12 amino acids. From germline, CDR1 is MNHEY and CDR2 SVGAGI. The V gene lost 11 bases and the J gene lost 7 bases, with 17 bases spanning the gap. The CDR3 loop is CAAGGQTSGYTF. In DNA, the CDR3 is TGTGCCGCCGGGGGGCAAACCTCTGGCTACACCTTC.

This sequence joins TRBV6-1 and TRBJ2-2; D is perhaps TRBD2 (6 bases). V was shortened by 8 bases and J by 0 bases, with 13 bases between the two germline ends. Looked up from germline, CDR1 is MNHNS and CDR2 is SASEGT. The CDR3 is made up of 15 amino acids. Here the CDR3 reads CASLISGANTGELFF. The DNA of the CDR3 is TGTGCCAGCTTAATTAGCGGAGCGAACACCGGGGAGCTGTTTTTT.

This clone was observed a few times. DNA for the CDR3: TGCAGCGTTGAAAAATTAGGGTATCTTGAGACCCAGTACTTC. This gives the protein CSVEKLGYLETQYF. The V call is TRBV29-1, the J call TRBJ2-5, with D hard to call. CDR1 and CDR2 (germline): SQVTM, ANQGSEA. The CDR3 spans 14 residues. Trimming took off 2 bases at V and 5 bases at J, with 15 bases between the two ends.

This clone was recorded a few times. The V and J genes are TRBV19 and TRBJ1-1; D remains unclear. V lost 5 bases to trimming and J lost 10 bases, with 14 bases between them. The CDR3 sequence is 12 residues long. In germline, CDR1 is LNHDA, CDR2 SQIVND (reference sequence). The chain's CDR3 is CASSGSQVRAFF. The CDR3 DNA is TGTGCCAGTAGTGGTTCCCAGGTGAGAGCTTTCTTT.

The chain links TRBV3-1 (or the pseudogene TRBV3-2) to TRBJ1-1; possible D gene TRBD1, 6 bases. Germline CDR1 reads LGHDT; CDR2 reads YNNKEL (reference sequence). Trimming left V 4 bases short and J 1 base short, with 13 bases between. This CDR3 comprises 15 residues. The CDR3 spells CASSLGRGRNTEAFF. CDR3 DNA sequence: TGTGCCAGCAGCCTCGGGAGGGGGAGGAACACTGAAGCTTTCTTT.

J is TRBJ1-2 and V is TRBV6-5; D is unclear. This CDR3 contains 15 residues. Trimming shortened V by 3 bases and J by 4 bases, and 15 bases separated the two germline ends. The germline V gene has CDR1 MNHEY and CDR2 SVGAGI. The CDR3 sequence is CASSYSTESSYGYTF. In DNA, the CDR3 is TGTGCCAGCAGTTATTCCACAGAAAGTAGCTATGGCTACACCTTC.

The genes are TRBV6-5 and TRBJ1-2; D gene ambiguous. Trimming took 10 bases from V and 5 from J, leaving 20 bases between them. The V gene's germline CDR1 is MNHEY and CDR2 SVGAGI. The CDR3 sequence is 14 residues long. CDR3 DNA sequence: TGTGCCAACCAGATGGGTAAACTCCATTATGGCTACACCTTC. Residues: CANQMGKLHYGYTF.